Given below is one TCR beta chain in context. This clone is a singleton in its sample. This receptor's antigen is unknown. Qualities for individual bases were not recorded, and no much larger clone is one base off. This entry belongs to a study of blood T cell repertoires in COVID-19 (dated by TCRdb to the early 2020s). For the wider study: Samples covering the acute and convalescent phases of COVID-19 were provided by collaborators in the United States, Italy and Spain. The prospective study material was composed of cDNA or gDNA derived from T cells, B-cell-depleted T cells, or PBMCs. Subjects who had been exposed to COVID-19, were actively infected with it, or had recovered from it provided the deeply sampled blood TCRbeta repertoires that made up the dataset. The repertoires were released in a freely available public database meant as a resource for research on the immune response to SARS-CoV-2. Samples were obtained from the ongoing ImmuneRACE study (first 160 participants) and from 950 to 1,500 subjects provided by 6 global collaborators. Sample metadata almost always included a de-identified subject ID, COVID-19 status, age in years and sex. Where available, HLA class I and class II types were obtained from metadata supplied by the sample provider rather than from assay-based typing. Beyond this particular receptor, the publication reports: How much clinical and demographic metadata was included differed by source and by participant, and the metadata was provided uncurated.

Whole blood was collected in K2EDTA tubes by collaborating institutions according to the institutions' own protocols. Collaborator samples were shipped for TCRbeta analysis as frozen whole blood, isolated PBMCs, or DNA extracted from either sample type. TCRbeta CDR3 regions were amplified from genomic DNA using the immunoSEQ Assay, a bias-controlled multiplex PCR. Per the source publication's procedure: Within the assay, amplification of reference gene primers was used to estimate how many nucleated cells each sample contained. To quantify the absolute abundance of each unique TCRbeta CDR3 rearrangement, sequence reads were collapsed and filtered. For each sample, productive Simpson clonality was calculated as the square root of Simpson's diversity index across productive rearrangements. TCRdb re-hosts the immuneACCESS table, in-frame sequences only. Its copies lack some clones; in the studies checked, an unresolved V gene accounts for under half of them, and the cause for the rest is not known. V and J calls and clone size are given by that table; D and trimming were obtained from the DNA. The sample table contains about 180,000 clones; only one count was recorded for 80% to 90% of them. Over 2.5% of the sample is taken by the ten largest.

Sequenced material: peripheral blood. This TCR was recovered from a man between 60 and 75 years old with acute or convalescent COVID-19.

The nucleotide sequence reads TGTGCCAGCAGTTCGACAGGGAACTATGGCTACACCTTC. Its amino acids are CASSSTGNYGYTF. Recombination joined TRBV27 with TRBJ1-2, with TRBD1 identical over 7 junction bases. The CDR1 and CDR2 encoded by the germline V gene (reference sequence) are MNHEY and SMNVEV. Taken from cysteine to phenylalanine, the CDR3 has 13 residues. The entry retains the CDR3 DNA only, 39 bases that are in frame from base 1. V is pruned by 4 bases and J by 2 bases, leaving 1 base of the junction without a gene match.